This TCR beta chain is drawn from a study of Ad26.COV2.S vaccination and SARS-CoV-2 variants (dated by TCRdb to about 2021). General notes on the study: Vaccine-arm donors came from COV1001, a multicentre, randomized, double-blind, placebo-controlled phase I-IIa trial of Ad26.COV2.S in healthy adults. Dosing of Ad26.COV2.S was intramuscular, at either 5x10^10 or 1x10^11 viral particles, delivered as one shot or as two shots spaced 56 days apart. Sequencing of the TCRbeta repertoire served to evaluate the specificity and breadth of SARS-CoV-2-reactive T cell receptors following Ad26.COV2.S vaccination. A total of roughly 32 samples were included in the TCR-sequenced set, comprising about 20 Ad26.COV2.S vaccine recipients, 5 placebo recipients and 8 SARS-CoV-2 convalescent individuals. Participants in the trial were split at random into five groups of five each, receiving low-dose or high-dose Ad26.COV2.S once or twice, or else placebo on both occasions. Investigators did not know the trial group allocation while performing experiments and assessing outcomes.

With respect to this clone: No antigen is known for it. One base away there is no much larger clone; base qualities are not given.

The immunoSEQ Assay was used to sequence TCRbeta CDR3 regions. After extraction, genomic DNA underwent amplification by bias-controlled multiplex PCR, followed by high-throughput sequencing. The original methods were these. To quantify the absolute abundance of every unique TCRbeta CDR3 region, sequences were collapsed and filtered. Usable DNA was measured by amplifying reference genes present in all nucleated cells, and TCRbeta template counts were normalized to that usable DNA to estimate T cell fraction. Repertoire TCRs were annotated as SARS-CoV-2-specific when V gene, CDR3 amino acid sequence and J gene were exactly matched to a known reactive TCR set. The reference SARS-CoV-2 TCR set was derived from MIRA and filtered for enrichment in COVID-19-positive ImmuneCODE repertoires, a step that removed public or cross-reactive TCRs. Using the MIRA antigens, annotated TCRs were further analysed by specific ORF or by position within an ORF. Depth was the summed frequency of annotated unique rearrangements, while breadth was defined as annotated unique rearrangements over total unique productive rearrangements. Group comparisons of TCR breadth used two-sided Wilcoxon rank-sum tests. TCRdb took over this immuneACCESS table, retaining in-frame rearrangements with V and J assigned. Such tables are incomplete; in checked studies, under half of the missing clones stem from an unresolved V gene, and the remainder is unexplained. V, J and clone size are those of that table, while D and trimming were read from the DNA. In all, the sample holds 450,000 to 550,000 clones, and roughly 89% of those were seen once. Of the sample, around 2.5% is held by the ten largest clones.

Broader findings and caveats from the paper: Comparing responses between vaccine doses or regimens was not something the study was powered to do. After vaccination, substantial breadth of spike-specific CD8+ and CD4+ T cell responses was reported. It was noted by the authors that total T cell responses may have been underestimated by the TCR breadth and depth analyses. Vaccine and placebo recipients had comparable non-spike TCR breadth, which fits with the vaccine containing only spike. Higher spike-specific TCR breadth was observed in Ad26.COV2.S recipients than in placebo recipients (P = 0.0014).

Trimming leaves V shorter by 7 bases and J shorter by 0 bases, with the junction holding 4 bases beyond the gene matches. Sequences SGDLS (CDR1) and YYNGEE (CDR2) are obtained from the germline V gene. From cysteine to phenylalanine, the CDR3 is 14 amino acids long. Just the 42-base CDR3 DNA is kept, in frame starting at base 1. Sample treatment or condition, as interpreted from the label and publication: around 19 received Ad26.COV2.S at low or high dose, single or two shots; roughly 5 received placebo; per-sample allocation not given. For vaccine and placebo recipients, repertoires were sequenced using samples collected on day 63 after the first injection. Between 29 July and 7 August 2020, Cohort 1b enrolled fewer than 30 adults aged 18-55 years at one site in Boston, USA. Ad26.COV2.S was a replication-incompetent adenovirus type 26 vector expressing a prefusion-stabilized SARS-CoV-2 spike protein from the original Wuhan strain.

The sequence joins TRBV9 to TRBJ2-1, with 7 middle bases fitting TRBD2. Sequencing used peripheral blood, obtained in a trial of Ad26.COV2.S vaccine versus placebo. The receptor's source is a person aged 18-65 years who received the Ad26.COV2.S COVID-19 vaccine or a placebo. The nucleotide sequence is given as TGTGCCAGCTCAGCGGGGAGCTCCTACAATGAGCAGTTCTTC. The resulting protein is CASSAGSSYNEQFF.